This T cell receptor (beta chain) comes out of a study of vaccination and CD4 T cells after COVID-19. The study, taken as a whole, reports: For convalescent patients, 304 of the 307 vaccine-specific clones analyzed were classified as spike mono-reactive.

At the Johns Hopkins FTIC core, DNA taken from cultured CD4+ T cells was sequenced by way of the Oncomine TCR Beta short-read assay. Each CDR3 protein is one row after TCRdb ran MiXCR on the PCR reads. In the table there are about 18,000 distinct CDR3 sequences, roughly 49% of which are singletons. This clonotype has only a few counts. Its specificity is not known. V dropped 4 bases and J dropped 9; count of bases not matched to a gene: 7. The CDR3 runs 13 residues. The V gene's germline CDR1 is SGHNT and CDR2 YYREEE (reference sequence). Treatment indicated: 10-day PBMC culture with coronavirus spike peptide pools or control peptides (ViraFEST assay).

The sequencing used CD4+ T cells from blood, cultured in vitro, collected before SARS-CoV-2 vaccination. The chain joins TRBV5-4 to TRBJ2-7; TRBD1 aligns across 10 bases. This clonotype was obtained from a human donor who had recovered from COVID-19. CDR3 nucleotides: TGTGCCAGCAGCCCCCGGGACAGGGGAGGGCAGTACTTC. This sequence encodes CASSPRDRGGQYF.